The entry below describes one T cell receptor beta chain. This clonotype was counted only a few times. The antigen it binds to is not known. No base-level quality is on record; no much larger clone is a single base apart. The CDR3 runs 15 amino acids, cysteine and phenylalanine included. Only the CDR3 DNA stays, 45 bases, in frame from base 1. CDR1 and CDR2, looked up from the germline V gene, are SNHLY and FYNNEI. Trimming removed 9 bases from V and 4 bases from J; the gene matches leave 9 bases unexplained. This sample is part of a study of T cell repertoires in cytomegalovirus infection (dated by TCRdb to the late 2010s). General notes on the study: Because public TCR beta signatures pointed to carriage of CMV infection together with the matching HLA type, the HLA type of each donor mattered for the analysis.

General study outcomes and caveats: In the ex vivo response, HLA-C-restricted CMV-specific TCR beta clonotypes were dominant, and in two of eight donors the single most frequent clonotype came from this HLA-C-restricted group. Carriers of CMV infection plus the relevant HLA type were discriminated by the cumulative frequency of public TCR beta family members in the study cohort and in an independent approximately 360-donor cohort.

Instrument used: Illumina HiSeq 1500. The public reads were reanalyzed by TCRdb: fastp trimming at Q25, MiXCR alignment, in-frame beta chains only. Entries that share a CDR3 protein sequence are merged under the most common genes and DNA. Counted in this sample were 270,000 or so distinct CDR3 sequences; over 15% of them appeared once. Less than 50% of the sample goes to the ten largest clones. Rearrangement joined TRBV2 to TRBJ2-6, with TRBD1 matching 7 junction bases. The specimen sequenced was CD8+ T cells from PBMCs. This TCR came from a human donor in good health (CMV status not recorded). Some clones in this sample may be carry-over from other donors' samples. The base sequence is TGTGCCAGAGGGGGCCCGGGGCAAGGGGCCAACGTCCTGACTTTC. Translation gives CARGGPGQGANVLTF.